This T cell receptor (beta chain) was recorded in a study of T-cell reconstitution after alpha-beta-depleted transplantation in children. A TCRbeta library incorporating unique molecular identifiers was prepared. TCRdb re-analysed the PCR reads in MiXCR, keeping a single row per CDR3 protein. The table records around 120,000 distinct CDR3 sequences, roughly 23% of them present only once. V lost 5 bases to trimming and J lost 2 bases, with 7 bases between them. CDR3 length: 13 residues. The sample holds a few counts of this clonotype. This chain connects TRBV12-3 or TRBV12-4 to TRBJ1-3; D may be TRBD1 (5 bases). The sequence came from a male patient aged 2-9 years who had a stem cell transplant for chronic granulomatous disease, so the T cells may come from the graft donor. Sequencing used PBMCs, mostly from graft donor cells, obtained 180 days after TCRalphabeta/CD19-depleted stem cell transplant. CDR3 bases: TGTGCCAGCAGTCAGGGACCTGGAAACACCATATATTTT. Translation: CASSQGPGNTIYF.